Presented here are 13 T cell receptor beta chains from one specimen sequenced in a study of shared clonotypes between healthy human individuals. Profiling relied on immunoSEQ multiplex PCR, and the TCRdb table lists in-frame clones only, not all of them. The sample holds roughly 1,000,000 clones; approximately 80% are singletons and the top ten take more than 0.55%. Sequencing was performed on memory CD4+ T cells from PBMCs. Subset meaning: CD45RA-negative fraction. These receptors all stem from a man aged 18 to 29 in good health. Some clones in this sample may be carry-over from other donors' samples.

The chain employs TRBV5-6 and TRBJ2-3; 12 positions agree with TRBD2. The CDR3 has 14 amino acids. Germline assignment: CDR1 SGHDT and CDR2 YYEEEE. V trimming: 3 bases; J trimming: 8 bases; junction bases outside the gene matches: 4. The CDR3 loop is CASSWTSGVVTQYF. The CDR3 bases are TGTGCCAGCAGCTGGACTAGCGGGGTGGTTACGCAGTATTTT.

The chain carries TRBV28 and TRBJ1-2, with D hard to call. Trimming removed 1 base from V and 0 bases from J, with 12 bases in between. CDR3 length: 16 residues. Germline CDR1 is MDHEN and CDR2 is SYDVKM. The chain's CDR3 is CASSLFGQAANYGYTF. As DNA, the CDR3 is TGTGCCAGCAGTTTATTCGGTCAGGCAGCTAACTATGGCTACACCTTC.

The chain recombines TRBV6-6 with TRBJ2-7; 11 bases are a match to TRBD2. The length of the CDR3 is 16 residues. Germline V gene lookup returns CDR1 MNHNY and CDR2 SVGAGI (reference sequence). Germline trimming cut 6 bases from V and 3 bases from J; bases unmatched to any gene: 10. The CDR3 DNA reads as TGTGCCAGCAGGCCCCGACTAGCGGGAACGGGCTACGAGCAGTACTTC. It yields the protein CASRPRLAGTGYEQYF.

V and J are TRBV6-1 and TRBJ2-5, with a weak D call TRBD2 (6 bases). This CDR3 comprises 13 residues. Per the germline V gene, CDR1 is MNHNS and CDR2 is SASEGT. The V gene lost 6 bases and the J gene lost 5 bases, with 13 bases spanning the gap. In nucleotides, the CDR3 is TGTGCCAGCAGCCCGACTAGGTGGGAGACCCAGTACTTC. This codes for CASSPTRWETQYF.

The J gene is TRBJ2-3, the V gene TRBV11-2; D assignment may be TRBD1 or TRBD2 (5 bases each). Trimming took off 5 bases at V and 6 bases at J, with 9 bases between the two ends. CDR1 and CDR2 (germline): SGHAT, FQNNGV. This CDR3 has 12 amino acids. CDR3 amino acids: CASSRDGDTQYF. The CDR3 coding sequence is TGTGCCAGCAGCCGGGACGGGGATACGCAGTATTTT.

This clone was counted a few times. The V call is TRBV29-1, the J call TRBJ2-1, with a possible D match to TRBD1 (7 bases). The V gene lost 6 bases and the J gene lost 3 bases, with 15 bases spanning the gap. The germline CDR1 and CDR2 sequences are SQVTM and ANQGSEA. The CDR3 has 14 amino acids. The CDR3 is CSVLRGVSYNEQFF. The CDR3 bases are TGCAGCGTCCTCAGGGGGGTCAGCTACAATGAGCAGTTCTTC.

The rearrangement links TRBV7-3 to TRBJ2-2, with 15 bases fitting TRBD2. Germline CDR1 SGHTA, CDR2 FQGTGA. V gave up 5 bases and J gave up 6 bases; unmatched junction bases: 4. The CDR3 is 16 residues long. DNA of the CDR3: TGTGCCAGCAGCCGCGGACTAGCGGGAGGGGCCGGGGAGCTGTTTTTT. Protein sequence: CASSRGLAGGAGELFF.

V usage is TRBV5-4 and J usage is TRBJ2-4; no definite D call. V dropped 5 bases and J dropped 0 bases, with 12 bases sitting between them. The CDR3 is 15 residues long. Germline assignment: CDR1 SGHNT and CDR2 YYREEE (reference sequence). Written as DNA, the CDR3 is TGTGCCAGCAGTCATAGGGATCTAGCCAAAAACATTCAGTACTTC. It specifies CASSHRDLAKNIQYF.

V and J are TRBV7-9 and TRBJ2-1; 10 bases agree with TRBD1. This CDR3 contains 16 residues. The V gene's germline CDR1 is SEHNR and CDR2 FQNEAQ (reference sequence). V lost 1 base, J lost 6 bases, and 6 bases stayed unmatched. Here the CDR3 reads CASSLDGTGVFNEQFF. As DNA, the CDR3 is TGTGCCAGCAGCTTAGATGGGACAGGGGTTTTCAATGAGCAGTTCTTC.

DNA for the CDR3: TGTGCCAGCAGGGTAAGGAACACTGAAGCTTTCTTT. It codes for CASRVRNTEAFF. The rearrangement uses TRBV28 and TRBJ1-1, with D hard to call. The germline gives CDR1 MDHEN, CDR2 SYDVKM. This CDR3 comprises 12 residues. V dropped 6 bases and J dropped 1 base, with 6 bases sitting between them.

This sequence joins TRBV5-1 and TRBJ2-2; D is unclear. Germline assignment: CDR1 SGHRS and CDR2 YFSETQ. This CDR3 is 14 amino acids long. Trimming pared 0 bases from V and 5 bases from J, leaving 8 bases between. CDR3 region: CASSLALRTGELFF. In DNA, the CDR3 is TGCGCCAGCAGCTTGGCGCTGCGTACCGGGGAGCTGTTTTTT.

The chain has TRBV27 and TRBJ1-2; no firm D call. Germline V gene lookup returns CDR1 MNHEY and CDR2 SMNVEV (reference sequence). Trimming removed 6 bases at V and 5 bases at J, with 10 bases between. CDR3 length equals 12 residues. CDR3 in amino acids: CASSQRGYGYTF. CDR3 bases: TGTGCCAGCAGCCAACGGGGTTATGGCTACACCTTC.

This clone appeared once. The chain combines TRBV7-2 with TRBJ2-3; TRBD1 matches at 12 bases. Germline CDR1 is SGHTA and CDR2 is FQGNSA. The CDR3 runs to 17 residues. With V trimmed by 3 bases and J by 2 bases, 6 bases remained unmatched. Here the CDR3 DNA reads TGTGCCAGCAGCTTCTACCGGGACAGGGGGCTCACAGATACGCAGTATTTT. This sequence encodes CASSFYRDRGLTDTQYF.